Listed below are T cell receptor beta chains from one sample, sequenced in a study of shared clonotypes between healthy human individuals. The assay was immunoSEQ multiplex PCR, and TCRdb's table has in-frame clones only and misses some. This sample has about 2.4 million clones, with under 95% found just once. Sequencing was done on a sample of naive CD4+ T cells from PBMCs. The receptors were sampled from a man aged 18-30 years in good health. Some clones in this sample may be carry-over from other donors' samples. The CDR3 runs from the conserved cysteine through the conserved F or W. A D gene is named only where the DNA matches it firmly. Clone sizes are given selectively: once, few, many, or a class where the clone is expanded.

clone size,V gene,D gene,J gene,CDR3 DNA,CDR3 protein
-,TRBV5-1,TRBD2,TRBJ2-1,TGCGCCAGCAGCTTAGGACTAGCGGGAACCTACAATGAGCAGTTCTTC,CASSLGLAGTYNEQFF
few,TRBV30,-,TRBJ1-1,TGTGCCTGGAGTGTGGGCAGGGTAGGGGAAGCTTTCTTT,CAWSVGRVGEAFF
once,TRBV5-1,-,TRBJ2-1,TGCGCCAGCAGCCCCGGTTCCGGTGAGCAGTTCTTC,CASSPGSGEQFF
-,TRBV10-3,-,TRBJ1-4,TGTGCCATCAGTGACGGGGCAGAATGGGAAAAACTGTTTTTT,CAISDGAEWEKLFF
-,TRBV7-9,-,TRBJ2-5,TGTGCCAGCAGCAATAGGACCGAGACCCAGTACTTC,CASSNRTETQYF
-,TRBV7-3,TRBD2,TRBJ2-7,TGTGCCAGCAGCTTGCAACCCGGGACTAGCGGGAGGGCCCACGAGCAGTACTTC,CASSLQPGTSGRAHEQYF
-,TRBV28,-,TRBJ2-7,TGTGCCAGCCGCACAGGGAGATGGGACGAGCAGTACTTC,CASRTGRWDEQYF
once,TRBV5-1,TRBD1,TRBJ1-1,TGCGCCAGCAGCTTACGGACAGGCGCGAACACTGAAGCTTTCTTT,CASSLRTGANTEAFF
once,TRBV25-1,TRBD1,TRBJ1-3,TGTGCCAGCAGTGCCACAGGGGGCACTGGAAACACCATATATTTT,CASSATGGTGNTIYF
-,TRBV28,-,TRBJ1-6,TGTGCCAGCAGTTTATTTAATTCACCCCTCCACTTT,CASSLFNSPLHF
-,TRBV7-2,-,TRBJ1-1,TGTGCCAGCAGCTTAGTCGGAGCCGAAGCTTTCTTT,CASSLVGAEAFF
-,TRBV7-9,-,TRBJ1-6,TGTGCCAGCAGCTTAGAGGGTGATTCACCCCTCCACTTT,CASSLEGDSPLHF
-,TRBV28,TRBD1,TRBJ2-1,TGTGCCAGCAGTACAACCTCGACAGGGGGCGTTGCGGAGCAGTTCTTC,CASSTTSTGGVAEQFF
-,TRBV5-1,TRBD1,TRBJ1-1,TGCGCCAGCAGCTTGGAGCAGGGGGGAATGTACACTGAAGCTTTCTTT,CASSLEQGGMYTEAFF
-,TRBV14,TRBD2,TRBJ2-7,TGTGCCAGCAGCCAAGGGACAGGCCGACTAGCGGGTCTGTCCCCCTACGAGCAGTACTTC,CASSQGTGRLAGLSPYEQYF
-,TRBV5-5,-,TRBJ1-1,TGTGCCAGCAGCTTGGCAGTGGGTGGGGCTGGTGAAGCTTTCTTT,CASSLAVGGAGEAFF
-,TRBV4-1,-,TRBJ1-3,TGCGCCAGCAGCGTACAGAGCTCTGGAAACACCATATATTTT,CASSVQSSGNTIYF
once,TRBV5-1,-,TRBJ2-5,TGCGCCAGCAGCTTATTAGGAGGCCAAGAGACCCAGTACTTC,CASSLLGGQETQYF
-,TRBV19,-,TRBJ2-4,TGTGCCAGTAGTATTACAGGGAGGGGTTTGAACATTCAGTACTTC,CASSITGRGLNIQYF
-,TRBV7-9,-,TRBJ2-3,TGTGCCAGCAGCTTAGGACAGAGCACAGATACGCAGTATTTT,CASSLGQSTDTQYF
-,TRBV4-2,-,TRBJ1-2,TGTGCCAGCAGCCAGGCAGGGGAGACGACCGGCTACACCTTC,CASSQAGETTGYTF
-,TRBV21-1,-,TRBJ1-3,TGTGCCAGCAGCACCCCTGGCCCGGGCTTGGGTGGAAACACCATATATTTT,CASSTPGPGLGGNTIYF
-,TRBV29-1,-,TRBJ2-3,TGCAGCGTTGGGCCCCAAGGGGGGTGGACGATCACAGATACGCAGTATTTT,CSVGPQGGWTITDTQYF
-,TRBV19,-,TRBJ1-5,TGTGCCAGTAGGAGGACTATCAATCAGCCCCAGCATTTT,CASRRTINQPQHF
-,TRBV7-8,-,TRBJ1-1,TGTGCCAGCAGCTACACAGGTAACACTGAAGCTTTCTTT,CASSYTGNTEAFF
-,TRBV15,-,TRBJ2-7,TGTGCCACCAGCAGAGTACCAGGGCGGACCTACGAGCAGTACTTC,CATSRVPGRTYEQYF
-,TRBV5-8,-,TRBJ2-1,TGTGCCAGCAGCTTGGGAGTGGTGTCCTACAATGAGCAGTTCTTC,CASSLGVVSYNEQFF
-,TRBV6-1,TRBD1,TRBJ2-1,TGTGCCAGCAGTGATACAGGGGGCGCTAATGAGCAGTTCTTC,CASSDTGGANEQFF
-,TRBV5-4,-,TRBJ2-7,TGTGCCAGCAGTACGGGGCACTCCTACGAGCAGTACTTC,CASSTGHSYEQYF
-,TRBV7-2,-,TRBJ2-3,TGTGCCAGCAGCTTAGACCTACCTACGCAGTATTTT,CASSLDLPTQYF
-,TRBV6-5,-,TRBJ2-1,TGTGCCAGCAGCCGGGCCTGGGACAATGAGCAGTTCTTC,CASSRAWDNEQFF
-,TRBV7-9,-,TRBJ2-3,TGTGCCAGCAGCTCTCCGTATAGGGTAAAAAGCACAGATACGCAGTATTTT,CASSSPYRVKSTDTQYF
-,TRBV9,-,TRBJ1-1,TGTGCCAGCAGCGCAACACAGAACACTGAAGCTTTCTTT,CASSATQNTEAFF
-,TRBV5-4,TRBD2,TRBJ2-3,TGTGCCAGCAGCTCCGCCCCCACTAGCGCAGATACGCAGTATTTT,CASSSAPTSADTQYF
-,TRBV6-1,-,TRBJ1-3,TGTGCCAGCAGTGAAGCTGGGGCACACTCTGGAAACACCATATATTTT,CASSEAGAHSGNTIYF
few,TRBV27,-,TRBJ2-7,TGTGCCAGCACCCGTCCACAGTCCTACGAGCAGTACTTC,CASTRPQSYEQYF
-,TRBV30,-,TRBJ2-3,TGTGCCTGTCTACGACTAGGCCGTAATACGCAGTATTTT,CACLRLGRNTQYF
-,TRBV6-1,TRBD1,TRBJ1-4,TGTGCCAGCAGGCTTGACAGGGAGGGACTGTTTTTT,CASRLDREGLFF
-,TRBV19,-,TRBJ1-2,TGTGCCACCTCACTGGGCAGAACTAACTATGGCTACACCTTC,CATSLGRTNYGYTF
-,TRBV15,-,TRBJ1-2,TGTGCCACCAGCAGAGCACGGGGGGGCTACACCTTC,CATSRARGGYTF
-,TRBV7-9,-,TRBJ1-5,TGTGCCAGCAGCTCGACAGGTGCCCTTAGCAATCAGCCCCAGCATTTT,CASSSTGALSNQPQHF
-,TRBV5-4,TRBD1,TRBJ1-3,TGTGCCAGCAGCGGTGACAGGGTAGGACCCGGAAACACCATATATTTT,CASSGDRVGPGNTIYF
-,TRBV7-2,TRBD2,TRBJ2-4,TGTGCCAGCAGCCCAACTAGCGGGAGTCGGAGCATTCAGTACTTC,CASSPTSGSRSIQYF
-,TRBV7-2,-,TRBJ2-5,TGTGCCAGCAGCTTCCCCACTGGGTACCAAGAGACCCAGTACTTC,CASSFPTGYQETQYF
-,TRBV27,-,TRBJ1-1,TGTGCCAGCAGTTTTCGGGGGGCGGTCGCTGAAGCTTTCTTT,CASSFRGAVAEAFF
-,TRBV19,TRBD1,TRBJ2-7,TGTGCCAGTAGTATACCTGGAGGGACAGGGTTTTACGAGCAGTACTTC,CASSIPGGTGFYEQYF
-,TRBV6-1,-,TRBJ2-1,TGTGCCAGCAGTGCCTACTGGGGCCTTAAACCCAATGAGCAGTTCTTC,CASSAYWGLKPNEQFF
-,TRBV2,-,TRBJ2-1,TGTGCCAGCAGGAGGGGTACCGGGACTAATGAGCAGTTCTTC,CASRRGTGTNEQFF